Following are 17 T cell receptor beta chains from one sample sequenced in a study of T cell responses to AZD1222 COVID-19 vaccine. Profiled with immunoSEQ multiplex PCR; TCRdb holds only in-frame clones, not every one. Of more than 85,000 clones listed, 88% are singletons. This specimen consisted of peripheral blood, obtained on day 0 of AZD1222 vaccination. Receptors were obtained from an adult in good health.

This clone was detected once. This sequence joins TRBV7-9 and TRBJ2-7; D is perhaps TRBD2 (6 bases). V shed 3 bases and J shed 0 bases, with 12 bases lying between them. Germline V gene sequence: CDR1 SEHNR, CDR2 FQNEAQ (reference sequence). CDR3 length: 15 residues. CDR3 loop: CASSLGGVRSYEQYF. CDR3 DNA sequence: TGTGCCAGCAGCTTGGGCGGGGTGCGCTCCTACGAGCAGTACTTC.

The V call is TRBV24-1, the J call TRBJ2-5; D is possibly TRBD1 (6 bases). Germline CDR1 KGHDR, CDR2 SFDVKD. V dropped 3 bases and J dropped 1 base, with 14 bases sitting between them. This CDR3 has 16 amino acids. CDR3: CATSDKWTEPQETQYF. The DNA of the CDR3 is TGTGCCACCAGTGATAAGTGGACAGAGCCCCAAGAGACCCAGTACTTC.

The chain couples TRBV6-5 to TRBJ2-7; 13 bases match TRBD2. Germline-derived CDR1 and CDR2 are MNHEY and SVGAGI. CDR3 length: 15 residues. V lost 5 bases and J lost 4; bases outside the gene matches: 5. CDR3 DNA: TGTGCCAGCAGTCCCCGGACTAGCGGGAGTTACGAGCAGTACTTC. Translated, it gives CASSPRTSGSYEQYF.

V gene TRBV6-5 combines with J gene TRBJ1-1, with D possibly TRBD1 on 5 matching bases. The germline V gene has CDR1 MNHEY and CDR2 SVGAGI. The V gene lost 5 bases and the J gene lost 2 bases, with 12 bases spanning the gap. The CDR3 has 14 residues. The CDR3 DNA reads as TGTGCCAGCAGTAGGATAGACAGCAACACTGAAGCTTTCTTT. Its protein product is CASSRIDSNTEAFF.

The J gene is TRBJ1-2, the V gene TRBV3-1 (or the pseudogene TRBV3-2); weak D call: TRBD1 (6 bases). CDR1 is LGHDT and CDR2 is YNNKEL in the germline V gene (reference sequence). The V and J ends lost 4 bases and 2 bases respectively, with 11 bases between them. The CDR3 runs 14 residues. CDR3 amino acids: CASSLPGTNYGYTF. The CDR3 DNA follows: TGTGCCAGCAGCCTCCCCGGGACAAACTATGGCTACACCTTC.

V and J are TRBV5-5 and TRBJ1-1; possible D gene TRBD1, 6 bases. The V and J ends lost 4 bases and 1 base respectively, with 17 bases between them. Germline CDR1 SGHKS, CDR2 YYEKEE (reference sequence). This CDR3 has 16 amino acids. The CDR3 loop reads CASSATLQGPNTEAFF. The DNA for the CDR3 is TGTGCCAGCAGCGCAACCCTTCAGGGGCCGAACACTGAAGCTTTCTTT.

The chain uses TRBV12-2 and TRBJ1-5; the D call TRBD1 from the table was never checked on the DNA. TRBV12-2 is a documented pseudogene. The CDR3 runs 13 residues. The DNA of the CDR3 is TGTGCAAGTCGCTTAGTCATTAATCAGCCCCAGCATTTT. Protein sequence: CASRLVINQPQHF.

The chain is built from TRBV5-8 and TRBJ1-4; D gene ambiguous. The CDR3 is 15 amino acids. Trimming left V 1 base short and J 7 bases short, with 14 bases between. Germline V lookup: CDR1 SGHTS, CDR2 YDEGEE. The CDR3 DNA reads TGTGCCAGCAGCTTGAAGGGCGTCAGTGGTGAAAAACTGTTTTTT. This gives the protein CASSLKGVSGEKLFF.

J is TRBJ1-2 and V is TRBV5-1, with a tentative D call TRBD1 (5 bases). Germline values: CDR1 SGHRS, CDR2 YFSETQ. The germline V and J ends were trimmed by 4 bases and 4 bases, with 11 bases remaining between them. CDR3 length: 13 residues. CDR3 in amino acids: CASSTDSSYGYTF. The DNA for the CDR3 is TGCGCCAGCAGCACTGACAGCTCCTATGGCTACACCTTC.

J is TRBJ1-2 and V is TRBV7-8; 8 bases map to TRBD1. Germline V CDR1 and CDR2: SGHVS, FQNEAQ. The J segment lost 7 bases and the V segment lost 5 bases, leaving 12 bases of the junction unmatched. The CDR3 spans 15 residues. DNA of the CDR3: TGTGCCAGCAGCCCGGGACAGGCCCTCTCCTTTGGCTACACCTTC. Protein: CASSPGQALSFGYTF.

The chain uses TRBV29-1 and TRBJ1-1; possible D gene TRBD1, 5 bases. V lost 0 bases and J lost 7, with 15 bases in between. CDR1 is SQVTM, CDR2 ANQGSEA, per germline. The CDR3 totals 14 residues. CDR3 coding DNA: TGCAGCGTTGAAGAGGGGCAGCTCAGGCGTGAAGCTTTCTTT. This translates into CSVEEGQLRREAFF.

The chain carries TRBV6-5 and TRBJ2-3, with a possible D match to TRBD2 (5 bases). Trimming took 0 bases from V and 3 from J, leaving 7 bases between them. CDR1 and CDR2 from the germline V gene are MNHEY and SVGAGI. CDR3 length: 14 amino acids. Here the CDR3 reads CASSYSPGTDTQYF. In nucleotides, the CDR3 is TGTGCCAGCAGTTACTCTCCGGGGACAGATACGCAGTATTTT.

The chain combines TRBV19 with TRBJ2-4, with 12 bases that match TRBD2. With 2 bases clipped from V and 0 bases from J, the junction kept 11 bases outside the gene matches. The germline V gene encodes CDR1 LNHDA and CDR2 SQIVND (reference sequence). The CDR3 is made up of 20 amino acids. DNA for the CDR3: TGTGCCAGTAGTATAAGGCCCCCGACTAGCGGGGGCTTAGCCAAAAACATTCAGTACTTC. Residues: CASSIRPPTSGGLAKNIQYF.

The chain employs TRBV19 and TRBJ2-1, with D perhaps given as TRBD1 or TRBD2 (5 bases each). Germline V gene sequence: CDR1 LNHDA, CDR2 SQIVND (reference sequence). This CDR3 has 11 amino acids. V lost 3 bases to trimming and J lost 12 bases, with 9 bases between them. CDR3 coding DNA: TGTGCCAGTAGTATCCGGGGCGGGCAGTTCTTC. Protein product: CASSIRGGQFF. Full variable domain (remainder filled in from reference TRBV19 and TRBJ2-1): DGGITQSPKYLFRKEGQNVTLSCEQNLNHDAMYWYRQDPGQGLRLIYYSQIVNDFQKGDIAEGYSVSREKKESFPLTVTSAQKNPTAFYLCASSIRGGQFFGPGTRLTVL.

The genes are TRBV7-9 and TRBJ1-4; no clear D. Trimming stripped 5 bases from V and 4 bases from J, with 8 bases between. Germline V lookup: CDR1 SEHNR, CDR2 FQNEAQ (reference sequence). This CDR3 has 13 amino acids. In DNA, the CDR3 is TGTGCCAGCAGCCCCTACAGTAATGAAAAACTGTTTTTT. Translation gives CASSPYSNEKLFF.

The genes are TRBV7-2 and TRBJ2-1; maybe TRBD2 (6 bases). Per germline, CDR1 SGHTA and CDR2 FQGNSA. The V gene lost 4 bases and the J gene lost 8 bases, with 21 bases spanning the gap. This CDR3 comprises 16 residues. Here the CDR3 DNA reads TGTGCCAGCAGCTCTGGACTACATATGTTTAAGGATGAGCAGTTCTTC. Translation: CASSSGLHMFKDEQFF.

J is TRBJ1-2 and V is TRBV29-1; D unresolved. Germline lookup yields CDR1 SQVTM and CDR2 ANQGSEA. The CDR3 sequence is 13 residues long. Between the trimmed V and J ends, which lost 4 bases and 8 bases, there was a span of 17 bases. The CDR3 sequence is CSVVSVRPSGYTF. Here the CDR3 DNA reads TGCAGCGTTGTGTCCGTTCGTCCATCCGGCTACACCTTC. Full variable domain (remainder filled in from reference TRBV29-1 and TRBJ1-2): SAVISQKPSRDICQRGTSLTIQCQVDSQVTMMFWYRQQPGQSLTLIATANQGSEATYESGFVIDKFPISRPNLTFSTLTVSNMSPEDSSIYLCSVVSVRPSGYTFGSGTRLTVV.